This T cell receptor (beta chain) comes out of a study of spatial heterogeneity in lung cancer. This clonotype turned up a few times. Germline V gene data show CDR1 as SGHRS and CDR2 as YFSETQ. With V trimmed by 5 bases and J by 5 bases, 9 bases remained unmatched. CDR3 length: 14 amino acids. Time point meaning: blood at routine non-recurrence follow-up after resection. Sequencing of whole RNA from tumor, nontumor lung or frozen PBMC involved no sorting. TCRdb ran MiXCR on the 5' RACE reads and lists one entry per CDR3 protein. Here the sample spans around 120,000 distinct CDR3 sequences, 9% to 15% being singletons.

V is TRBV5-1 and J is TRBJ2-7, with 8 bases that match TRBD2. This receptor was taken from a male donor with early-stage non-small cell lung cancer. Sequences were derived from PBMCs, sampled at follow-up. CDR3 coding DNA: TGCGCCAGCAGGGATTCGGCGGGGGGCGACGAGCAGTACTTC. Its protein product is CASRDSAGGDEQYF.